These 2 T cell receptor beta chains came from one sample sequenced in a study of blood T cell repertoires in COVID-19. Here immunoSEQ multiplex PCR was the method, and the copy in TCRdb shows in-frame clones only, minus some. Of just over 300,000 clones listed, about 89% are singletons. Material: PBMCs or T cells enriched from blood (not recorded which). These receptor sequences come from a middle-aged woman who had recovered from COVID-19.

This CDR3 is CASSFLGQGLKNEQFF. CDR3 coding DNA: TGTGCCAGCAGTTTCCTCGGACAGGGCCTCAAGAATGAGCAGTTCTTC. The chain carries TRBV28 and TRBJ2-1; 8 nucleotides line up with TRBD1. With 3 bases clipped from V and 7 bases from J, the junction kept 11 bases outside the gene matches. The CDR3 contains 16 residues. CDR1 is MDHEN, CDR2 SYDVKM, per germline.

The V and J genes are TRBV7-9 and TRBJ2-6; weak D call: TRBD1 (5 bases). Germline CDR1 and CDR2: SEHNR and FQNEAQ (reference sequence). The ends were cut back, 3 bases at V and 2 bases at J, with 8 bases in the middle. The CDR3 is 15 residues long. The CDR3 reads CASSFRQPGANVLTF. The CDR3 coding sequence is TGTGCCAGCAGCTTCAGACAGCCTGGGGCCAACGTCCTGACTTTC.